These 20 T cell receptor beta chains share one sample of origin, sequenced in a study of T cell repertoires in cytomegalovirus infection. MiXCR, applied by TCRdb to the reads, yields one record per CDR3 protein. The sample consists of roughly 230,000 distinct CDR3 sequences, approximately 22% of them appearing once. Sequencing was carried out using CD8+ T cells from PBMCs. The receptors come from a human donor in good health (CMV status not recorded). Some clones in this sample may be carry-over from other donors' samples.

V is TRBV6-6 and J is TRBJ2-1, with D perhaps matching TRBD1 or TRBD2 (5 bases each). CDR1 is MNHNY, CDR2 SVGAGI, per germline (reference sequence). CDR3 length equals 14 residues. V lost 1 base, J lost 8 bases, and 12 bases lay in between. CDR3 loop: CASSYLGVRDEQFF. The DNA of the CDR3 is TGTGCCAGCAGTTACTTGGGGGTTAGAGATGAGCAGTTCTTC.

This sequence joins TRBV20-1 and TRBJ2-1; 9 bases are a match to TRBD2. CDR1 DFQATT and CDR2 SNEGSKA come from the germline V gene (reference sequence). V shed 6 bases and J 0 bases; nucleotides not matched to a gene: 6. The CDR3 totals 15 residues. CDR3 in amino acids: CSARLAGASYNEQFF. CDR3 nucleotide sequence: TGCAGTGCCAGGTTAGCGGGAGCCTCCTACAATGAGCAGTTCTTC.

The genes are TRBV12-3 or TRBV12-4 and TRBJ1-1; a possible D gene is TRBD1 (5 bases). The CDR3 covers 14 residues. V gave up 6 bases and J gave up 5 bases, with 16 bases separating them. The CDR3 sequence: CASSSAGVFTEAFF. Here the CDR3 DNA reads TGTGCCAGCAGCTCGGCGGGGGTTTTTACTGAAGCTTTCTTT.

Remarks on this clonotype: This may be a read error: a much more frequent sequence differs by one nucleotide. This sequence joins TRBV7-2 and TRBJ2-5, with 11 bases that match TRBD2. With V trimmed by 7 bases and J by 1 base, 8 bases remained unmatched. The CDR3 spans 16 residues. Looked up from germline, CDR1 is SGHTA and CDR2 is FQGNSA. CDR3 loop: CASTHRLAGLQETQYF. Written as DNA, the CDR3 is TGTGCCAGCACCCATAGACTAGCGGGGCTCCAAGAGACCCAGTACTTC.

This rearrangement joins TRBV7-9 to TRBJ2-7; no firm D call. The CDR3 totals 15 residues. Trimming cost V 5 bases and J 0 bases, with 14 bases left between them. Germline assignment: CDR1 SEHNR and CDR2 FQNEAQ (reference sequence). The CDR3 is CASSPNFLGSYEQYF. CDR3 coding DNA: TGTGCCAGCAGCCCGAACTTTCTCGGCTCCTACGAGCAGTACTTC.

This chain connects TRBV5-6 to TRBJ2-5; D is perhaps TRBD1 (5 bases). V dropped 4 bases and J dropped 4 bases, with 17 bases sitting between them. The CDR3 is made up of 15 amino acids. The germline V gene has CDR1 SGHDT and CDR2 YYEEEE. The CDR3 loop is CASSILTADGETQYF. CDR3 DNA: TGTGCCAGCAGCATTCTGACAGCCGACGGAGAGACCCAGTACTTC.

This clonotype was found a few times. The chain couples TRBV6-6 to TRBJ2-7; a weak D match, TRBD1 (5 bases). Germline V gene data show CDR1 as MNHNY and CDR2 as SVGAGI (reference sequence). This CDR3 comprises 14 residues. The germline V and J ends were trimmed by 2 bases and 2 bases, with 10 bases remaining between them. CDR3 residues: CASSYPDTPYEQYF. DNA of the CDR3: TGTGCCAGCAGTTACCCGGACACACCCTACGAGCAGTACTTC.

A few counts support this clonotype. The chain carries TRBV6-1 and TRBJ2-2, with 7 nucleotides matching TRBD1. Germline CDR1 MNHNS, CDR2 SASEGT. The CDR3 sequence is 14 residues long. The ends lost 7 bases at V and 4 bases at J; junction bases unmatched: 6. Here the CDR3 DNA reads TGTGCCAGCACCACAGGGGATGTCACCGGGGAGCTGTTTTTT. This codes for CASTTGDVTGELFF.

In its sample, this clonotype was seen many times. The chain carries TRBV7-2 and TRBJ2-3, with D maybe TRBD1 (6 bases). This CDR3 is built from 15 residues. Between the trimmed V and J ends, which lost 3 bases and 2 bases, there was a span of 12 bases. Germline V CDR1 and CDR2: SGHTA, FQGNSA. The CDR3 DNA follows: TGTGCCAGCAGCTTGGGCAGGGGCGCCACAGATACGCAGTATTTT. Protein: CASSLGRGATDTQYF.

This clonotype came up many times. The chain is built from TRBV7-2 and TRBJ2-1; D possibly matches TRBD1 or TRBD2 (6 bases each). Trimming stripped 5 bases from V and 2 bases from J, with 13 bases between. Germline-derived CDR1 and CDR2 are SGHTA and FQGNSA. The CDR3 covers 15 residues. The CDR3 spells CASSQRGEPYNEQFF. The CDR3 DNA reads TGTGCCAGCAGCCAGAGGGGGGAGCCCTACAATGAGCAGTTCTTC.

The chain is built from TRBV2 and TRBJ2-4; D gene unclear. This CDR3 region has 11 residues. The germline V gene has CDR1 SNHLY and CDR2 FYNNEI. With 6 bases removed from V and 7 bases from J, the gap between germline ends came to 7 bases. CDR3 sequence reads: CASRSDNIQYF. The CDR3 nucleotides are TGTGCCAGCAGATCGGACAACATTCAGTACTTC.

The chain carries TRBV20-1 and TRBJ2-5; 9 positions agree with TRBD1. Per germline, CDR1 DFQATT and CDR2 SNEGSKA (reference sequence). With V trimmed by 6 bases and J by 7 bases, 18 bases remained unmatched. The CDR3 totals 16 residues. The DNA for the CDR3 is TGCAGTGCAAATACCCGGGACAGGGCCGGGGAGGGGACCCAGTACTTC. It translates to CSANTRDRAGEGTQYF.

This clonotype showed up just a few times. V gene TRBV14 combines with J gene TRBJ2-3; 13 nucleotides agree with TRBD2. CDR1 SGHDN and CDR2 FVKESK come from the germline V gene. With V trimmed by 3 bases and J by 8 bases, 8 bases remained unmatched. This CDR3 is built from 16 residues. CDR3 sequence (DNA): TGTGCCAGCAGCCAGGTCGGGACTAGCGGGGCAGGTACGCAGTATTTT. This encodes CASSQVGTSGAGTQYF.

This clonotype has more than one count but fewer than ten. The CDR3 loop reads CASSDSLSTGLPLYEQYF. The DNA for the CDR3 is TGTGCCAGCAGTGATTCCCTCTCAACAGGGTTACCACTCTACGAGCAGTACTTC. The V and J genes are TRBV2 and TRBJ2-7, with a weak D call TRBD1 (6 bases). Trimming pared 3 bases from V and 3 bases from J, leaving 24 bases between. Looked up from germline, CDR1 is SNHLY and CDR2 is FYNNEI. This CDR3 has 18 amino acids.

The V and J genes are TRBV2 and TRBJ1-2; D gene uncertain. With 6 bases removed from V and 2 bases from J, the gap between germline ends came to 4 bases. Germline V CDR1 and CDR2: SNHLY, FYNNEI. The CDR3 runs to 11 residues. CDR3 residues: CASRGNYGYTF. CDR3 nucleotide sequence: TGTGCCAGCAGGGGAAACTATGGCTACACCTTC.

This clonotype was picked up one time. J is TRBJ2-7 and V is TRBV4-1; D not resolved. The germline CDR1 and CDR2 sequences are MGHRA and YSYEKL. Between the trimmed V and J ends, which lost 2 bases and 3 bases, there was a span of 14 bases. The CDR3 is 15 residues long. CDR3 amino acids: CASSQTSNGNYEQYF. The DNA of the CDR3 is TGCGCCAGCAGCCAAACGTCTAATGGGAACTACGAGCAGTACTTC.

This clonotype was recorded at least ten times. The chain links TRBV28 to TRBJ2-2, with D uncertain. Germline CDR1 MDHEN, CDR2 SYDVKM. The CDR3 length is 16 residues. V was pared by 7 bases and J by 0 bases, with 15 bases between. As DNA, the CDR3 is TGTGCCAGCACCCCCGGTTGGGCGCCGAACACCGGGGAGCTGTTTTTT. It codes for CASTPGWAPNTGELFF. Variable domain in full (rest from reference TRBV28 and TRBJ2-2): DVKVTQSSRYLVKRTGEKVFLECVQDMDHENMFWYRQDPGLGLRLIYFSYDVKMKEKGDIPEGYSVSREKKERFSLILESASTNQTSMYLCASTPGWAPNTGELFFGEGSRLTVL.

CDR3: CSALGSSYNSPLHF. The CDR3 DNA reads as TGCAGTGCGCTCGGAAGCTCCTATAATTCACCCCTCCACTTT. V is TRBV20-1 and J is TRBJ1-6, with D hard to call. The V gene's germline CDR1 is DFQATT and CDR2 SNEGSKA (reference sequence). V lost 6 bases and J 0 bases, leaving 9 bases between the germline ends. This CDR3 has 14 amino acids.

The CDR3 here is CASSFSGGGSYEQYF. The CDR3 region has the DNA TGTGCCAGCAGTTTCTCCGGGGGGGGGTCCTACGAGCAGTACTTC. This rearrangement joins TRBV27 to TRBJ2-7, with 8 positions matching TRBD2. V dropped 3 bases and J dropped 1; count of bases not matched to a gene: 5. This CDR3 has 15 amino acids. Germline CDR1 MNHEY, CDR2 SMNVEV (reference sequence).

This chain joins TRBV7-8 and TRBJ2-2; D perhaps matches TRBD2 (5 bases). Trimming shortened V by 7 bases and J by 2 bases, and 8 bases separated the two germline ends. This CDR3 contains 13 residues. CDR1 is SGHVS and CDR2 is FQNEAQ in the germline V gene. The CDR3 DNA is TGTGCCAGCAAAAGCGGAAACACCGGGGAGCTGTTTTTT. Residues: CASKSGNTGELFF.